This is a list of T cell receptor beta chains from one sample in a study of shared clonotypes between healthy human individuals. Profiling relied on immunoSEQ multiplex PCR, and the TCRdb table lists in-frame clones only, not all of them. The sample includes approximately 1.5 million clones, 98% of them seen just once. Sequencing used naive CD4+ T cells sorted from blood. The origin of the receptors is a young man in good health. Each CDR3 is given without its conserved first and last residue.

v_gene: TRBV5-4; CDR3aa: ASSLAVGVRTGELF
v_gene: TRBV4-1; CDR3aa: ASSQDLRRSSGNTIY
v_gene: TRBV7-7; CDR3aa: ASSPFKGKLYNEQF
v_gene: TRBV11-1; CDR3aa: ASSRGQAEAF
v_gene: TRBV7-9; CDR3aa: ASSLEGEGTEAF
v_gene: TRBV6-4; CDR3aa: ASSDLPGGIGEQY
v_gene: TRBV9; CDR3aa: ASSVGPAVFAATDTQY
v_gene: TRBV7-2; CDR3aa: ASSRTGSSYNEQF
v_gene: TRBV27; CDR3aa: ASSLGRDRGRGELF
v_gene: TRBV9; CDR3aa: ASSVVARDYSYNEQF
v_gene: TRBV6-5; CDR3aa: ASTQRDRAGEAF
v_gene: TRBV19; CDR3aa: ASLGGPYTGELF
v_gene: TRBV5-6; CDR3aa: ASSLEAGPIHGNTEAF
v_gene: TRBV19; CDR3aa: ASSIATGQGAEQF
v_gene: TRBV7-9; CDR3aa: ASSPRSGAKNIQY
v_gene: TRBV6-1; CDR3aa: ASSGSNQPQH
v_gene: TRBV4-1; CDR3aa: ASTWTGGKETQY
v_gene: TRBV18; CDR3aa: ASSRDRGEEKLF
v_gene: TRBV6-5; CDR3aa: ATWRRANTGELF
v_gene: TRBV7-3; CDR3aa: ASSSRDSHEQY
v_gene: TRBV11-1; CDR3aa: ASSLRGGVRTYEQY
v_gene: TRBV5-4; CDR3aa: ASSLGRQGGTGELF
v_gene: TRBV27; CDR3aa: ASSLQGGEQF
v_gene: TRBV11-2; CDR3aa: ASSWTGRTEAF
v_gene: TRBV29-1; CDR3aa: SVAGTGQRWGEAF
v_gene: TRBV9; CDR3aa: ASSFDRLHGELF
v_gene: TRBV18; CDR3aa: ASSPGGYEQY
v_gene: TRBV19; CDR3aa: ASSSREMV
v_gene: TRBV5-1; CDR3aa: ASSQEGTQY
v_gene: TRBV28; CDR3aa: ASSLPRSGRAGETQY
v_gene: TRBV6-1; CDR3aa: ASSEDRLAGVFEEY
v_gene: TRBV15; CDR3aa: ATARPFQETQY